The clone carrying this T cell receptor beta chain showed up just a few times. The entry originates in a study of blood T cell repertoires in COVID-19. The table came from immunoSEQ multiplex PCR; TCRdb's copy has only in-frame clones and leaves some out. The sample yields roughly 58,000 clones, about three quarters seen once. The V gene lost 5 bases and the J gene lost 2 bases, with 13 bases spanning the gap. This CDR3 region has 14 residues. CDR1 and CDR2 from the germline V gene are SGHNT and YYREEE (reference sequence). The sequencing input was peripheral blood. The V and J genes are TRBV5-4 and TRBJ2-5; a weak D match, TRBD2 (6 bases). This sequence was found in a man between 50 and 59 years old with active or convalescent COVID-19. The DNA for the CDR3 is TGTGCCAGCAGTGGAGCGGGTACGCAAGAGACCCAGTACTTC. It encodes CASSGAGTQETQYF.